This paragraph covers one TCR beta chain sequence. Its antigen is unidentified. Assay: immunoSEQ multiplex PCR; the TCRdb copy retains only in-frame clones and omits some. The sample shows approximately 110,000 clones, more than 75% of them seen only once. The germline CDR1 and CDR2 sequences are GTSNPN and SVGIG (reference sequence). This CDR3 contains 17 residues. The V and J ends lost 0 bases and 4 bases respectively, with 20 bases between them. These data come from a study of radiotherapy plus CTLA-4 blockade in lung cancer. Findings of the study overall: Peripheral blood showed expansion of tumor-derived TCR clones after radiotherapy and ipilimumab. The best predictor of response was reported to be early blood T cell clone dynamics, with interferon-beta.

The gene calls are TRBV30 and TRBJ2-3; perhaps TRBD1 as D (6 bases). The sequence derives from a human donor with non-small cell lung cancer that progressed on radiotherapy plus ipilimumab. Some clones in this sample may be carry-over from other donors' samples. The sequencing here drew on peripheral blood, taken from a patient treated with radiotherapy plus ipilimumab. CDR3 loop: CAWSVVQGEFWADTQYF. The CDR3, as DNA: TGTGCCTGGAGTGTTGTACAGGGCGAGTTTTGGGCAGATACGCAGTATTTT. The full variable domain, its missing parts supplied by reference TRBV30 and TRBJ2-3, is SQTIHQWPATLVQPVGSPLSLECTVEGTSNPNLYWYRQAAGRGLQLLFYSVGIGQISSEVPQNLSASRPQDRQFILSSKKLLLSDSGFYLCAWSVVQGEFWADTQYFGPGTRLTVL.